This TCR beta chain was recorded in a study of HIV-infected patients and healthy controls. One entry per CDR3 protein results from TCRdb running MiXCR on the 5' RACE reads. The sample lists over 55,000 distinct CDR3 sequences, approximately 15% occurring once. The CDR3 consists of 12 residues. Germline CDR1 is SQVTM and CDR2 is ANQGSEA. The V end lost 7 bases, the J end lost 1 base, and 11 bases lay between the germline ends. This clonotype came up many times. The TCR sequence derives from a human donor in good health. Sequenced input: CD4+ T cells from blood. This sequence joins TRBV29-1 and TRBJ2-7, with D possibly matching TRBD1 (6 bases). The CDR3 protein is CSARDTSYEQYF. The DNA for the CDR3 is TGCAGCGCTCGGGACACATCCTACGAGCAGTACTTC.